This paragraph reports one TCR beta chain. Its target is unknown. Trimming shortened V by 2 bases and J by 4 bases, and 12 bases separated the two germline ends. The CDR3 totals 14 residues. Germline V gene data show CDR1 as MNHEY and CDR2 as SMNVEV (reference sequence). Clones were sequenced by immunoSEQ multiplex PCR, and TCRdb holds only the in-frame ones, with some missing. The table shows almost 750,000 clones, with roughly 72% occurring only once. The sample originates from a study of shared clonotypes between healthy human individuals. Study findings and constraints: Blood was the sole source, and tissue repertoires probably differ. Clonotypes shared by all four sorted-subset donors had higher generation probabilities than non-shared clonotypes.

Material: memory CD4+ T cells sorted from blood. The sample's subset: CD45RA-negative fraction. The receptor was derived from a woman aged 30 to 39 in good health. The V call is TRBV27, the J call TRBJ2-7; TRBD1 is a possible D gene (6 bases). For the CDR3, the DNA is TGTGCCAGCAGTTTAACAGGGATCCCATACGAGCAGTACTTC. As protein: CASSLTGIPYEQYF.